A selection of T cell receptor beta chains follows, all from one sample in a study of T cell changes during pregnancy in multiple sclerosis. Some clones are missing from TCRdb's copy, which holds only in-frame ones; the method was immunoSEQ multiplex PCR. The sample yields some 31,000 clones, around 92% seen once. The material was CD8+ T cells from peripheral blood mononuclear cells, obtained in the second trimester of pregnancy. The receptors shown here come from a female donor in good health, enrolled as a control in a pregnancy study. The conserved cysteine and the conserved F or W are not part of the CDR3 here. Expanded clones are given a class, and other clones once, few, many or no size at all.

j_call clone_size v_call cdr3_aa
TRBJ2-5 NA TRBV23-1 ASSPPGQGEETQY
TRBJ1-2 NA TRBV19 ASSMGLGGYT
TRBJ2-3 NA TRBV5-6 ASSPGLADTDTQY
TRBJ1-5 NA TRBV5-6 ASSFGTGGNQPQH
TRBJ2-7 NA TRBV27 ASSGDRAYEQY
TRBJ2-5 NA TRBV2 ASLPQGSETQY
TRBJ2-1 NA TRBV7-7 AIQAGDEQF
TRBJ1-3 once TRBV9 ASSPGNDPGNTIY
TRBJ2-7 NA TRBV14 ASSQVNSYEQY
TRBJ2-6 NA TRBV14 ASSRDNRGPYSFSGANVLT
TRBJ1-1 NA TRBV7-9 ASSLPKSGREAF
TRBJ2-2 NA TRBV6-5 ASSLQDPNTGELF
TRBJ1-5 NA TRBV19 ASSSGGEEDQPQH
TRBJ1-1 NA TRBV19 ASSTRQGRNTEAF
TRBJ1-2 once TRBV5-8 ASRAGQGIYGYT
TRBJ1-2 NA TRBV13 ASSEGELSGYT
TRBJ2-7 NA TRBV9 ASSPGLAGLMGEQY
TRBJ1-2 NA TRBV4-2 ASSLSPGGDEDYGYT
TRBJ2-2 NA TRBV5-4 ASSLWDSIGELF
TRBJ1-1 NA TRBV9 ASSVAKERGGEAF
TRBJ1-5 NA TRBV2 ASSEFGGNQPQH
TRBJ1-1 NA TRBV7-2 ASSVGTGNTEAF
TRBJ1-1 NA TRBV11-3 ASSPRPTGGVLHLTEAF
TRBJ1-2 NA TRBV12-5 ASGIQGFNYGYT
TRBJ1-2 NA TRBV4-1 ASSQEGTGALYGYT
TRBJ1-1 NA TRBV4-1 ASSPGQVNTEAF
TRBJ2-3 NA TRBV7-9 ASSASGGISTDTQY
TRBJ2-2 NA TRBV29-1 SVGDSITGELF
TRBJ1-1 NA TRBV29-1 SVVAPKWDRTMNTEAF
TRBJ1-4 NA TRBV29-1 SVRDRGKDEKLF
TRBJ2-7 NA TRBV7-2 ASSFGWGSARGALYEQY
TRBJ2-7 NA TRBV29-1 SVEYPDRGSYEQY
TRBJ1-1 NA TRBV29-1 SVETTGSPMNTEAF
TRBJ1-5 NA TRBV15 ATSEDRSNQPQH
TRBJ2-5 NA TRBV2 ASRGTSGGAAEETQY
TRBJ2-2 NA TRBV29-1 SVVLGQGTGELF
TRBJ1-5 NA TRBV6-1 ASSPDRTSNQPQH
TRBJ2-3 NA TRBV9 ASSGQGFSTDTQY
TRBJ1-1 NA TRBV7-6 ASSLDAGTGKTEAF
TRBJ2-1 few TRBV25-1 ASSETRSEQF
TRBJ2-1 NA TRBV27 ASSQGTSGVEQF
TRBJ1-2 NA TRBV21-1 ASSKVHCGGPGSGRNYGYT
TRBJ1-5 NA TRBV5-5 ASSETGSQPQH
TRBJ1-1 NA TRBV18 ASSPNYRGLGNTEAF
TRBJ1-1 NA TRBV6-1 ASSEIHRGRNTEAF
TRBJ2-2 NA TRBV9 ASSADGELF
TRBJ2-7 NA TRBV27 ASSWEHNSYEQY
TRBJ2-2 NA TRBV6-4 ASSDSTPGELF
TRBJ1-5 NA TRBV7-9 ASSSDRVLDQPQH
TRBJ1-5 NA TRBV19 ASSISDPARGYNQPQH
TRBJ1-4 NA TRBV7-2 ASSFPGQPNEKLF
TRBJ1-5 NA TRBV19 ASSPGQVPNQPQH
TRBJ2-1 NA TRBV19 ASTPDRPSSYNEQF